Shown below are 18 T cell receptor beta chains from a single sample sequenced in a study of OX40 agonist ivuxolimab in advanced cancers. The data were produced by immunoSEQ multiplex PCR, yet TCRdb's version contains in-frame clones alone and is incomplete. The sample has approximately 63,000 clones, roughly 90% seen once. The input for sequencing was CD4+ or CD8+ T cells sorted from blood, taken in a trial of the OX40 agonist ivuxolimab. Receptor source: an adult with an advanced solid tumor such as melanoma, head and neck, liver or kidney cancer.

The V gene is TRBV10-1, the J gene TRBJ1-2; 8 nucleotides line up with TRBD1. Germline V gene sequence: CDR1 WNHNN, CDR2 SYGVQD (reference sequence). The V segment lost 3 bases and the J segment 6 bases; nucleotides outside the gene matches: 3. The CDR3 sequence is 13 residues long. CDR3 protein: CASSDGQGDGYTF. CDR3 nucleotides: TGCGCCAGCAGTGACGGACAGGGAGATGGCTACACCTTC.

The chain carries TRBV19 and TRBJ1-2; D unresolved. The V end lost 6 bases, the J end lost 1 base, and 9 bases lay between the germline ends. The CDR3 contains 13 residues. Germline CDR1 and CDR2: LNHDA and SQIVND (reference sequence). CDR3 sequence reads: CASSNAGNYGYTF. Here the CDR3 DNA reads TGTGCCAGTAGCAATGCGGGTAACTATGGCTACACCTTC.

CDR3 sequence: CASSLVTLTYEQYF. The DNA for the CDR3 is TGTGCCAGCAGCTTAGTTACTCTCACCTACGAGCAGTACTTC. J is TRBJ2-5 and V is TRBV7-9; D gene uncertain. The J call may be mistaken, given a closer DNA end match to TRBJ2-7. CDR3 length: 14 residues. Germline lookup yields CDR1 SEHNR and CDR2 FQNEAQ (reference sequence).

The rearrangement links TRBV7-2 to TRBJ2-7, with D perhaps being TRBD1 or TRBD2 (5 bases each). Germline values: CDR1 SGHTA, CDR2 FQGNSA. This CDR3 is built from 15 residues. The V end lost 3 bases, the J end lost 1 base, and 13 bases lay between the germline ends. The CDR3 here is CASSFAGTDSYEQYF. Written as DNA, the CDR3 is TGTGCCAGCAGCTTCGCCGGGACCGATTCCTACGAGCAGTACTTC.

The chain combines TRBV5-1 with TRBJ2-7; 10 positions agree with TRBD1. The trim removed 4 bases at V and 6 bases at J, leaving 7 bases unmatched. Germline V CDR1 and CDR2: SGHRS, YFSETQ. The length of the CDR3 is 14 residues. The CDR3 nucleotides are TGCGCCAGCAGCATGGCCGGGACAGGGGTCGAGCAGTACTTC. Translating it yields CASSMAGTGVEQYF.

This rearrangement joins TRBV28 to TRBJ2-1, with D perhaps TRBD2 (5 bases). The germline gives CDR1 MDHEN, CDR2 SYDVKM. With 4 bases removed from V and 0 bases from J, the gap between germline ends came to 13 bases. The CDR3 consists of 16 residues. CDR3 DNA: TGTGCCAGCAGTTCCCTCGCGGGCCTCTCCTACAATGAGCAGTTCTTC. Translated, it gives CASSSLAGLSYNEQFF.

The chain has TRBV30 and TRBJ2-1; 10 bases are a match to TRBD2. Trimming removed 3 bases from V and 7 bases from J; junction bases left unmatched: 6. The germline gives CDR1 GTSNPN, CDR2 SVGIG (reference sequence). This CDR3 spans 14 amino acids. In nucleotides, the CDR3 is TGTGCCTGGAGCTCCGATAGCGGGAGGAATGAGCAGTTCTTC. It encodes CAWSSDSGRNEQFF. Full variable domain (missing parts from reference TRBV30 and TRBJ2-1): SQTIHQWPATLVQPVGSPLSLECTVEGTSNPNLYWYRQAAGRGLQLLFYSVGIGQISSEVPQNLSASRPQDRQFILSSKKLLLSDSGFYLCAWSSDSGRNEQFFGPGTRLTVL.

The chain recombines TRBV19 with TRBJ1-1; D may be TRBD1 (6 bases). Germline CDR1 LNHDA, CDR2 SQIVND (reference sequence). Trimming left V 6 bases short and J 0 bases short, with 23 bases between. The CDR3 covers 18 residues. DNA for the CDR3: TGTGCCAGTAGATTCGGACGGGCAGGGGACCCCCTGAACACTGAAGCTTTCTTT. It is translated as CASRFGRAGDPLNTEAFF.

The V and J genes are TRBV11-2 and TRBJ1-1; D unresolved. V lost 7 bases and J 1 base, leaving 19 bases between the germline ends. The CDR3 consists of 16 residues. Germline-derived CDR1 and CDR2 are SGHAT and FQNNGV. The CDR3 reads CASTHHGKRKNTEAFF. The DNA for the CDR3 is TGTGCCAGCACCCACCACGGGAAGCGGAAGAACACTGAAGCTTTCTTT.

The chain combines TRBV18 with TRBJ1-5; D is perhaps TRBD1 (6 bases). The CDR3 is 14 residues long. V lost 8 bases to trimming and J lost 5 bases, with 16 bases between them. Germline V CDR1 and CDR2: KGHSH, LQKENI. CDR3 sequence: CASEGGRSDQPQHF. CDR3 in DNA: TGTGCCAGCGAGGGGGGCCGGTCTGATCAGCCCCAGCATTTT. Full variable domain (rest looked up from reference TRBV18 and TRBJ1-5): NAGVMQNPRHLVRRRGQEARLRCSPMKGHSHVYWYRQLPEEGLKFMVYLQKENIIDESGMPKERFSAEFPKEGPSILRIQQVVRGDSAAYFCASEGGRSDQPQHFGDGTRLSIL.

The V gene is TRBV2, the J gene TRBJ2-7; TRBD2 aligns across 10 bases. The CDR3 is 12 residues long. After removal of 9 bases from V and 3 bases from J, the junction contained 2 bases not matched to a gene. Germline V gene lookup returns CDR1 SNHLY and CDR2 FYNNEI. The CDR3 reads CASKREGYEQYF. CDR3 bases: TGTGCCAGTAAGCGGGAGGGCTACGAGCAGTACTTC.

Concerning this clone itself: One end of the junction does not line up with germline, which may come from a read error. The rearrangement links TRBV28 to TRBJ1-2; 7 bases map to TRBD1. Germline V gives CDR1 MDHEN, CDR2 SYDVKM. The CDR3 is 12 residues long. The CDR3 loop is CASSPPGRQGFF. In nucleotides, the CDR3 is TGTGCCAGCAGTCCCCCAGGTCGACAGGGCTTCTTC.

CDR3 coding DNA: TGTGCCTGGACCTGCCCGGGCAGGCCCGATTCACCCCTCCACTTT. This gives the protein CAWTCPGRPDSPLHF. This chain joins TRBV30 and TRBJ1-6; the D is unclear. The CDR3 length is 15 residues. V lost 4 bases to trimming and J lost 8 bases, with 18 bases between them. Germline V gene data show CDR1 as GTSNPN and CDR2 as SVGIG (reference sequence).

This chain connects TRBV27 to TRBJ1-1; D ambiguous. The V gene lost 0 bases and the J gene lost 2 bases, with 7 bases spanning the gap. The germline CDR1 and CDR2 sequences are MNHEY and SMNVEV (reference sequence). The length of the CDR3 is 14 residues. Here the CDR3 reads CASSLSRENTEAFF. The CDR3 region has the DNA TGTGCCAGCAGTTTATCACGAGAAAACACTGAAGCTTTCTTT.

The rearrangement links TRBV6-5 to TRBJ2-3, with 8 positions matching TRBD1. The CDR3 sequence is 16 residues long. V was pared by 4 bases and J by 1 base, with 7 bases of the junction left unmatched. Germline assignment: CDR1 MNHEY and CDR2 SVGAGI. CDR3 DNA sequence: TGTGCCAGCAGTTCGAGCAGGGGGCGAGGCACAGATACGCAGTATTTT. Its protein is CASSSSRGRGTDTQYF.

In DNA form, the CDR3 reads TGTGCCTGGAGTCGGGTTTCGAGTGAGACCCAGTACTTC. Amino acids: CAWSRVSSETQYF. The genes are TRBV30 and TRBJ2-5; D call uncertain. Trimming cost V 2 bases and J 5 bases, with 12 bases left between them. The CDR3 is made up of 13 amino acids. Germline V CDR1 and CDR2: GTSNPN, SVGIG (reference sequence).

This clone appeared a single time. The chain has TRBV28 and TRBJ1-2; 8 nucleotides agree with TRBD1. This CDR3 is 15 amino acids long. V shed 6 bases, J shed 2 bases, and the junction held 8 bases outside the gene matches. CDR1 and CDR2 from the germline V gene are MDHEN and SYDVKM. The CDR3 coding sequence is TGTGCCAGCAGCCCCGGGACAGGACTAAACTATGGCTACACCTTC. It encodes CASSPGTGLNYGYTF.

The gene calls are TRBV28 and TRBJ2-1; TRBD2 matches 8 bases. Germline V gene data show CDR1 as MDHEN and CDR2 as SYDVKM. CDR3 length equals 15 residues. V lost 5 bases, J lost 4 bases, and 7 bases stayed unmatched. CDR3 coding DNA: TGTGCCAGCAGTACCTCCGGGACTAGTTACAATGAGCAGTTCTTC. Encoded protein: CASSTSGTSYNEQFF.